This passage covers 18 T cell receptor beta chains from one sample sequenced in a study of neurological immune-mediated disorders. TCRdb ran MiXCR on the 5' RACE reads and lists one entry per CDR3 protein. The table has approximately 82,000 distinct CDR3 sequences, roughly 13% seen once. Time point denoted: longitudinal time-point 2. Sequencing used PBMCs. These receptors all come from a female donor with HTLV-1-associated myelopathy (HAM/TSP).

This clonotype was picked up many times. The gene calls are TRBV21-1 and TRBJ1-4; the D call TRBD1 from the table was never checked on the DNA. TRBV21-1 corresponds to a pseudogene. This CDR3 contains 15 residues. CDR3 amino acids: CASSKMTGDNEKLFF. The CDR3 DNA reads as TGTGCCAGCAGCAAAATGACAGGGGATAATGAAAAACTGTTTTTT.

As regards this clonotype: The germline gene is not matched at one end of the junction; a read error may be the cause. V usage is TRBV7-9 and J usage is TRBJ2-7; D gene uncertain. The germline V gene has CDR1 SEHNR and CDR2 FQNEAQ (reference sequence). CDR3 size: 14 residues. The CDR3 DNA sequence: TGTGTCAGCAGCCCCTTGACCGGTTCCTACGAGCAGTACTTC. As protein: CVSSPLTGSYEQYF.

This clonotype occurred many times. The chain couples TRBV5-1 to TRBJ2-1; TRBD1 might be the D (6 bases). Germline CDR1 SGHRS, CDR2 YFSETQ. The CDR3 totals 14 residues. Trimming took 0 bases from V and 6 from J, leaving 10 bases between them. The chain's CDR3 is CASSLELQGNEQFF. The DNA of the CDR3 is TGCGCCAGCAGCTTGGAATTACAGGGCAATGAGCAGTTCTTC.

Many counts were recorded for this clonotype. The chain carries TRBV9 and TRBJ2-3; tentative D call: TRBD2 (6 bases). This CDR3 has 15 residues. V was pared by 6 bases and J by 2 bases, with 16 bases between. Germline assignment: CDR1 SGDLS and CDR2 YYNGEE. As DNA, the CDR3 is TGTGCCAGCACCCTGGGGGGAAGGGCCACAGATACGCAGTATTTT. Amino acids: CASTLGGRATDTQYF.

In its sample, this clonotype was seen many times. This chain joins TRBV6-5 and TRBJ2-1, with D maybe TRBD1 (6 bases). The V gene lost 6 bases and the J gene lost 7 bases, with 19 bases spanning the gap. The CDR3 covers 15 residues. The V gene's germline CDR1 is MNHEY and CDR2 SVGAGI. The CDR3 DNA reads as TGTGCCAGCAGGCCCACCCCAAGGGACAATAATGAGCAGTTCTTC. Amino acid sequence: CASRPTPRDNNEQFF.

This clonotype was counted many times. CDR3 sequence: CASSEGRSYEQYF. The DNA for the CDR3 is TGTGCCAGCAGTGAAGGACGATCGTACGAGCAGTACTTC. The V gene is TRBV6-1, the J gene TRBJ2-7; no reliable D call. CDR1 and CDR2 from the germline V gene are MNHNS and SASEGT. Trimming shortened V by 1 base and J by 4 bases, and 8 bases separated the two germline ends. This CDR3 is built from 13 residues.

Concerning this clonotype itself: A much larger clonotype is one base distant, so this may be a read error. The V gene is TRBV6-6, the J gene TRBJ2-2; possibly TRBD2 for D (6 bases). The CDR3 loop spans 15 amino acids. Germline CDR1 MNHNY, CDR2 SVGAGI (reference sequence). The V gene lost 6 bases and the J gene lost 7 bases, with 18 bases spanning the gap. DNA of the CDR3: TGTGCCAGCAGGCTCCTGGAGGGCGGCCACGGGGAGCTGTTTTTT. Translated: CASRLLEGGHGELFF.

The chain links TRBV15 to TRBJ2-3; 7 nucleotides agree with TRBD2. J lost 8 bases, V lost 5 bases, and 13 bases had no gene match. The germline CDR1 and CDR2 sequences are LNHNV and YYDKDF (reference sequence). This CDR3 has 15 residues. The CDR3 DNA sequence: TGTGCCACCAGCCTGGGAGGGCACACCGTCGGTACGCAGTATTTT. Protein product: CATSLGGHTVGTQYF.

A few counts support this clonotype. The V and J genes are TRBV11-2 and TRBJ2-1, with 10 bases identical to TRBD2. Germline V CDR1 and CDR2: SGHAT, FQNNGV. The CDR3 contains 15 residues. V trimming: 5 bases; J trimming: 9 bases; junction bases outside the gene matches: 10. This CDR3 reads CASSTPQRGGLEQFF. The CDR3 DNA is TGTGCCAGCAGCACCCCACAGCGGGGGGGCCTTGAGCAGTTCTTC.

This clonotype was picked up many times. The chain links TRBV9 to TRBJ2-2, with 8 nucleotides matching TRBD2. V lost 2 bases to trimming and J lost 3 bases; unmatched junction nucleotides: 6. The CDR3 is 16 amino acids. CDR1 is SGDLS, CDR2 YYNGEE, per germline. The CDR3: CASSVGGGPYTGELFF. In nucleotides, the CDR3 is TGTGCCAGCAGCGTCGGGGGGGGGCCGTACACCGGGGAGCTGTTTTTT.

This clonotype was recorded at least ten times. It is unclear where the CDR3 begins or ends on the DNA, so no DNA is shown, and the CDR3 is as TCRdb lists it. This chain connects TRBV28 to TRBJ2-7; no DNA check was done on the table's D call, TRBD1. The CDR3 extends over 16 residues, inclusive of both ends. CDR1 is MDHEN and CDR2 is SYDVKM in the germline V gene. CDR3 loop: CASSSSTERGDYEQYF.

This clonotype came up many times. This chain uses TRBV10-3 with TRBJ1-6; 9 nucleotides align to TRBD1. This CDR3 contains 15 residues. V shed 4 bases, J shed 7 bases, and the junction held 5 bases outside the gene matches. Germline lookup yields CDR1 ENHRY and CDR2 SYGVKD. In DNA, the CDR3 is TGTGCCATCAGTGGGACCGGGACAGGGAATTCACCCCTCCACTTT. This encodes CAISGTGTGNSPLHF.

This clonotype was counted many times. The chain couples TRBV7-2 to TRBJ2-3; a weak D match, TRBD2 (6 bases). V was clipped by 5 bases and J by 7 bases, with 28 bases between them. The CDR3 sequence is 18 residues long. Per germline, CDR1 SGHTA and CDR2 FQGNSA. The CDR3 bases are TGTGCCAGCAGCCTCCGTCCGGGACTCCCCGTCCGTGGTAATACGCAGTATTTT. Its translation: CASSLRPGLPVRGNTQYF.

This clonotype was recorded at least ten times. The chain couples TRBV7-9 to TRBJ2-5; tentatively, D is TRBD2 (7 bases). CDR3 length: 13 residues. Trimming left V 8 bases short and J 5 bases short, with 15 bases between. CDR1 is SEHNR and CDR2 is FQNEAQ in the germline V gene (reference sequence). CDR3 loop: CASREGGQETQYF. The CDR3 coding sequence is TGTGCCAGCCGTGAGGGGGGGCAGGAGACCCAGTACTTC.

This clonotype came up many times. The CDR3 protein is CATSRVDGGGEQFF. CDR3 DNA: TGTGCCACCAGCAGAGTGGACGGAGGGGGTGAGCAGTTCTTC. This chain uses TRBV15 with TRBJ2-1; D may correspond to TRBD1 or TRBD2 (6 bases each). This CDR3 is built from 14 residues. The germline V gene encodes CDR1 LNHNV and CDR2 YYDKDF (reference sequence). V dropped 1 base and J dropped 9 bases, with 13 bases sitting between them.

This clonotype was seen ten or more times. This rearrangement joins TRBV4-1 to TRBJ1-5; TRBD1 might be the D (6 bases). Germline V gene lookup returns CDR1 MGHRA and CDR2 YSYEKL. V was cut by 2 bases and J by 0 bases, with 11 bases left in between. This CDR3 has 16 amino acids. The CDR3: CASSQQTGPSNQPQHF. CDR3 nucleotide sequence: TGCGCCAGCAGCCAACAGACAGGTCCTAGCAATCAGCCCCAGCATTTT.

V gene TRBV7-8 combines with J gene TRBJ2-7, with D possibly TRBD1 on 8 matching bases. The CDR3 consists of 14 residues. V dropped 4 bases and J dropped 4 bases, with 14 bases sitting between them. Per germline, CDR1 SGHVS and CDR2 FQNEAQ. The CDR3 loop is CASSSGQGGYEQYF. The CDR3 nucleotides read TGTGCCAGCAGCTCCGGACAGGGAGGGTACGAGCAGTACTTC.

Of note for this clonotype: One end of the junction varies from germline; a read error may be responsible. The rearrangement joins TRBV27 to TRBJ1-1, with no clear D. The CDR3 runs to 16 residues. The germline CDR1 and CDR2 sequences are MNHEY and SMNVEV (reference sequence). The CDR3 DNA follows: TGTGCCAACAGTTTATCGATTGCAGGTTTGAAAACTGAAGCTTTCTTT. Residues: CANSLSIAGLKTEAFF.